This T cell receptor beta chain was obtained from a study of beta chain features in type 1 diabetes. Study outcomes and limitations: Short templates might get an advantage during PCR, and this would be equal in patients and controls. Moderate but significant shortening of TCRB CDR3s was recorded in all four CD4+ subsets from Type 1 diabetes patients.

The investigators reverse transcribed all of the isolated RNA, so they sequenced expressed TCRB transcripts. The method was immunoSEQ multiplex PCR; TCRdb's version includes in-frame clones alone and lacks a portion of them. The sample has a few hundred thousand clones, 20% seen once; the top ten hold around 0.028%. Populations isolated by sorting all had purity greater than 95%. Trimming shortened V by 2 bases and J by 0 bases, and 8 bases separated the two germline ends. The CDR3 is 14 amino acids. Germline V gives CDR1 SGHNT, CDR2 YYREEE (reference sequence). Turning to this clone: The antigen is not known.

The sequencing input was naive CD4+ T cells from blood. The rearrangement joins TRBV5-4 to TRBJ1-2; D is unresolved. The receptor's source is a woman aged 40 to 55 with type 1 diabetes. CDR3 sequence: CASSFVQTNYGYTF. The CDR3 DNA reads as TGTGCCAGCAGCTTCGTTCAGACTAACTATGGCTACACCTTC.